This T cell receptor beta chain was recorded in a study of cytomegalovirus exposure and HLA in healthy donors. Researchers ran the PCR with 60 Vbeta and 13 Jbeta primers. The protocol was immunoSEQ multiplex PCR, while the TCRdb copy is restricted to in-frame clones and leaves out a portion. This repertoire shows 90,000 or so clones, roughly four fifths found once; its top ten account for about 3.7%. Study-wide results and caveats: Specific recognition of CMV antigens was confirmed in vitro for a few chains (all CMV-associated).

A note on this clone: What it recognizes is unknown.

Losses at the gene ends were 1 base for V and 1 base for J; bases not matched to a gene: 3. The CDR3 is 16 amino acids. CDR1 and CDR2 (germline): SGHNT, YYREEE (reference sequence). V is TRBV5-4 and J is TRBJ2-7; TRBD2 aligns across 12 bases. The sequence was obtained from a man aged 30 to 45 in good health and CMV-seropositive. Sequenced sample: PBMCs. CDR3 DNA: TGTGCCAGCAGCTTGTTGGGACTAGCGGGTTCCTACGAGCAGTACTTC. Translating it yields CASSLLGLAGSYEQYF.